These 26 T cell receptor beta chains originate from one sample sequenced in a study of blood T cell repertoires in COVID-19. Profiled with immunoSEQ multiplex PCR; TCRdb holds only in-frame clones, not every one. The sample contains about 290,000 clones, about nine tenths of which appear only once. Sequenced sample: PBMCs or T cells enriched from blood (not recorded which). These receptors all stem from a middle-aged woman who had recovered from COVID-19.

CDR3 residues: CASSPVREGGEQYF. In DNA, the CDR3 is TGTGCCAGCAGCCCTGTACGGGAGGGGGGCGAGCAGTACTTC. This rearrangement joins TRBV7-2 to TRBJ2-7, with 8 bases aligning to TRBD2. CDR3 length: 14 residues. V dropped 5 bases and J dropped 6; count of bases not matched to a gene: 9. CDR1 SGHTA and CDR2 FQGNSA come from the germline V gene.

The chain uses TRBV19 and TRBJ2-1; perhaps TRBD2 as D (5 bases). The CDR3 consists of 16 residues. The V gene lost 0 bases and the J gene lost 2 bases, with 11 bases spanning the gap. CDR1 LNHDA and CDR2 SQIVND come from the germline V gene (reference sequence). Here the CDR3 DNA reads TGTGCCAGTAGTATAGATGGCGGGCGGCCCTACAATGAGCAGTTCTTC. It codes for CASSIDGGRPYNEQFF. Complete variable domain (other parts from reference TRBV19 and TRBJ2-1): DGGITQSPKYLFRKEGQNVTLSCEQNLNHDAMYWYRQDPGQGLRLIYYSQIVNDFQKGDIAEGYSVSREKKESFPLTVTSAQKNPTAFYLCASSIDGGRPYNEQFFGPGTRLTVL.

The J gene is TRBJ2-7, the V gene TRBV6-2 or TRBV6-3, with TRBD2 matching 10 bases. This CDR3 is 15 amino acids long. Per the germline V gene, CDR1 is MNHEY and CDR2 is SVGEGT. V shed 4 bases and J 5 bases; nucleotides not matched to a gene: 8. Written as DNA, the CDR3 is TGTGCCAGCAGTTTGCCGGGACTAGCGAGGAACGAGCAGTACTTC. It yields the protein CASSLPGLARNEQYF.

This clone was picked up a small number of times. The gene calls are TRBV7-8 and TRBJ2-2, with TRBD1 as a possible D gene (5 bases). V lost 2 bases and J 0 bases, leaving 10 bases between the germline ends. The V gene's germline CDR1 is SGHVS and CDR2 FQNEAQ. This CDR3 is built from 16 residues. The CDR3 spells CASSLTRVANTGELFF. The CDR3 DNA reads as TGTGCCAGCAGCTTAACCAGGGTCGCGAACACCGGGGAGCTGTTTTTT.

The CDR3 DNA is TGTGCCAGCAGCCGCCTGGGCCAGATGAACACTGAAGCTTTCTTT. The encoded protein is CASSRLGQMNTEAFF. V is TRBV27 and J is TRBJ1-1; D not certain. This CDR3 contains 15 residues. The V end lost 6 bases, the J end lost 0 bases, and 14 bases lay between the germline ends. CDR1 and CDR2 from the germline V gene are MNHEY and SMNVEV (reference sequence).

The chain combines TRBV7-2 with TRBJ2-7; D not certain. The germline V gene encodes CDR1 SGHTA and CDR2 FQGNSA. This CDR3 region has 12 residues. The V gene lost 1 base and the J gene lost 5 bases, with 6 bases spanning the gap. Here the CDR3 DNA reads TGTGCCAGCAGCTTAGATGTAGACGAGCAGTACTTC. This codes for CASSLDVDEQYF. Full variable domain (remainder filled in from reference TRBV7-2 and TRBJ2-7): GAGVSQSPSNKVTEKGKDVELRCDPISGHTALYWYRQSLGQGLEFLIYFQGNSAPDKSGLPSDRFSAERTGGSVSTLTIQRTQQEDSAVYLCASSLDVDEQYFGPGTRLTVT.

This chain joins TRBV9 and TRBJ1-1, with TRBD1 as a possible D gene (5 bases). Trimming took off 0 bases at V and 6 bases at J, with 12 bases between the two ends. The CDR3 covers 14 residues. Germline CDR1 and CDR2: SGDLS and YYNGEE. CDR3: CASSVAGLGPEAFF. CDR3 DNA: TGTGCCAGCAGCGTAGCCGGGTTGGGGCCTGAAGCTTTCTTT. Filled out from reference TRBV9 and TRBJ1-1, the complete variable domain reads DSGVTQTPKHLITATGQRVTLRCSPRSGDLSVYWYQQSLDQGLQFLIQYYNGEERAKGNILERFSAQQFPDLHSELNLSSLELGDSALYFCASSVAGLGPEAFFGQGTRLTVV.

The chain recombines TRBV5-1 with TRBJ2-7; 15 bases line up with TRBD2. In germline, CDR1 is SGHRS, CDR2 YFSETQ. This CDR3 has 18 amino acids. V lost 4 bases and J lost 3; bases outside the gene matches: 11. CDR3 in DNA: TGCGCCAGCAGCCCCGGACCCCCGGGACTAGCGGGGGGCTACGAGCAGTACTTC. It encodes CASSPGPPGLAGGYEQYF. Drawing the rest from reference TRBV5-1 and TRBJ2-7, the complete variable domain is KAGVTQTPRYLIKTRGQQVTLSCSPISGHRSVSWYQQTPGQGLQFLFEYFSETQRNKGNFPGRFSGRQFSNSRSEMNVSTLELGDSALYLCASSPGPPGLAGGYEQYFGPGTRLTVT.

This rearrangement joins TRBV3-1 (or the pseudogene TRBV3-2) to TRBJ2-1; 12 bases are shared with TRBD2. There are 15 residues in the CDR3. Germline V CDR1 and CDR2: LGHDT, YNNKEL (reference sequence). V trimming: 3 bases; J trimming: 6 bases; junction bases outside the gene matches: 3. The CDR3 here is CASSHGLAGPNEQFF. CDR3 coding DNA: TGTGCCAGCAGCCACGGACTAGCGGGGCCCAATGAGCAGTTCTTC.

CDR3 sequence: CASSLDRGLEDGYTF. The DNA of the CDR3 is TGCGCCAGCAGCTTGGATAGGGGGTTGGAGGATGGCTACACCTTC. The genes are TRBV5-1 and TRBJ1-2; TRBD1 might be the D (6 bases). Looked up from germline, CDR1 is SGHRS and CDR2 is YFSETQ. Trimming took 0 bases from V and 6 from J, leaving 15 bases between them. The CDR3 is made up of 15 amino acids.

The chain couples TRBV6-5 to TRBJ1-4; D ambiguous. V was cut by 6 bases and J by 0 bases, with 8 bases left in between. Germline V gene lookup returns CDR1 MNHEY and CDR2 SVGAGI. This CDR3 has 14 residues. The CDR3 region is CASRRASTNEKLFF. CDR3 sequence (DNA): TGTGCCAGCAGGCGGGCTTCAACTAATGAAAAACTGTTTTTT.

V and J are TRBV10-3 and TRBJ2-1, with 7 bases identical to TRBD2. The CDR3 covers 16 residues. The germline V gene encodes CDR1 ENHRY and CDR2 SYGVKD. V was pared by 3 bases and J by 2 bases, with 7 bases of the junction left unmatched. DNA for the CDR3: TGTGCCATCAGTGAACCAGCGGGAAGAACCTACAATGAGCAGTTCTTC. The encoded protein is CAISEPAGRTYNEQFF.

This clone was seen just once. V usage is TRBV19 and J usage is TRBJ2-1; 8 positions agree with TRBD1. The CDR3 loop spans 14 amino acids. Unmatched junction bases numbered 6, after V lost 7 bases and J lost 4 bases. Per germline, CDR1 LNHDA and CDR2 SQIVND (reference sequence). The DNA for the CDR3 is TGTGCCAGTACTCACAGGGGGAGGTACAATGAGCAGTTCTTC. Protein sequence: CASTHRGRYNEQFF.

CDR3 bases: TGCAGTGCTAGTAGGCGGGGGAACACCGGGGAGCTGTTTTTT. It is translated as CSASRRGNTGELFF. The chain has TRBV20-1 and TRBJ2-2, with a tentative D call TRBD2 (6 bases). Germline values: CDR1 DFQATT, CDR2 SNEGSKA (reference sequence). The CDR3 is 14 amino acids. V gave up 3 bases and J gave up 1 base, with 9 bases separating them.

The chain joins TRBV6-6 to TRBJ1-4; D remains unclear. The germline CDR1 and CDR2 sequences are MNHNY and SVGAGI (reference sequence). V lost 6 bases, J lost 8 bases, and 22 bases lay in between. This CDR3 contains 16 residues. The CDR3 reads CASRPIQGGRGEKLFF. CDR3 in DNA: TGTGCCAGCAGGCCTATACAAGGAGGACGGGGAGAAAAACTGTTTTTT.

The V gene is TRBV5-4, the J gene TRBJ1-4; possibly TRBD1 for D (5 bases). Per germline, CDR1 SGHNT and CDR2 YYREEE (reference sequence). The CDR3 contains 17 residues. Deletions cut 3 bases from V and 0 bases from J, with 15 bases between. The CDR3 is CASSSAPLQATNEKLFF. The DNA for the CDR3 is TGTGCCAGCAGCTCCGCCCCCTTACAGGCAACTAATGAAAAACTGTTTTTT.

The chain combines TRBV6-5 with TRBJ1-1; weak D call: TRBD1 (5 bases). Looked up from germline, CDR1 is MNHEY and CDR2 is SVGAGI. Between the trimmed V and J ends, which lost 0 bases and 5 bases, there was a span of 10 bases. The CDR3 has 14 residues. CDR3 in DNA: TGTGCCAGCAGTTACTCGAATCCAGGGACTGAAGCTTTCTTT. Protein sequence: CASSYSNPGTEAFF.

The chain uses TRBV5-4 and TRBJ1-6, with a possible D match to TRBD1 (5 bases). Germline CDR1 SGHNT, CDR2 YYREEE (reference sequence). CDR3 size: 14 residues. Trimming stripped 0 bases from V and 8 bases from J, with 9 bases between. Written as DNA, the CDR3 is TGTGCCAGCAGCTTGGACAGGAGTGATTCACCCCTCCACTTT. Protein: CASSLDRSDSPLHF.

The chain has TRBV5-8 and TRBJ1-5; unclear D gene. Per the germline V gene, CDR1 is SGHTS and CDR2 is YDEGEE. This CDR3 spans 15 amino acids. Trimming took 5 bases from V and 5 from J, leaving 17 bases between them. The CDR3: CASRRVGLRDQPQHF. CDR3 DNA: TGTGCCAGCAGACGCGTGGGTCTGAGGGATCAGCCCCAGCATTTT.

The J gene is TRBJ2-1, the V gene TRBV2, with 12 bases lining up with TRBD1. Germline V lookup: CDR1 SNHLY, CDR2 FYNNEI. Trimming cost V 10 bases and J 0 bases; bases outside gene matches: 13. There are 18 residues in the CDR3. The CDR3 coding sequence is TGTGCCATCCTAGGGGGACAGGGGGCGAAAGGCTCCTACAATGAGCAGTTCTTC. As protein: CAILGGQGAKGSYNEQFF.

This chain joins TRBV7-3 and TRBJ2-3; maybe TRBD1 (6 bases). CDR1 is SGHTA and CDR2 is FQGTGA in the germline V gene. The CDR3 is made up of 19 amino acids. V was trimmed by 0 bases and J by 1 base, leaving 20 bases between them. The CDR3 DNA is TGTGCCAGCAGCTTAACTCCCCTCCTTACAGGGTCCGGCACAGATACGCAGTATTTT. Translating gives CASSLTPLLTGSGTDTQYF.

This chain joins TRBV5-1 and TRBJ2-3; TRBD2 matches 9 bases. The V gene end was trimmed by 4 bases and the J gene end by 1 base; junction bases not matched to a gene: 7. Germline-derived CDR1 and CDR2 are SGHRS and YFSETQ. The CDR3 runs 16 residues. CDR3 coding DNA: TGCGCCAGCAGCCCCGACCCTAGCGGGGGCACAGATACGCAGTATTTT. It yields the protein CASSPDPSGGTDTQYF.

The genes are TRBV5-1 and TRBJ1-2; D remains ambiguous. The CDR3 length is 13 residues. The germline CDR1 and CDR2 sequences are SGHRS and YFSETQ. Trimming took 4 bases from V and 4 from J, leaving 11 bases between them. Here the CDR3 DNA reads TGCGCCAGCAGCCACCCAGGTACCTATGGCTACACCTTC. Translation gives CASSHPGTYGYTF.

V usage is TRBV10-2 and J usage is TRBJ2-4, with no clear D. This CDR3 comprises 15 residues. Trimming removed 5 bases at V and 0 bases at J, with 11 bases between. Germline values: CDR1 WSHSY, CDR2 SAAADI. The CDR3 sequence is CASSPTLLAKNIQYF. In DNA form, the CDR3 reads TGCGCCAGCAGTCCAACCTTACTAGCCAAAAACATTCAGTACTTC.

The chain recombines TRBV4-1 with TRBJ2-3; 9 nucleotides align to TRBD2. From germline, CDR1 is MGHRA and CDR2 YSYEKL. The CDR3 has 17 amino acids. The ends lost 3 bases at V and 2 bases at J; junction bases unmatched: 9. In DNA form, the CDR3 reads TGCGCCAGCAGCCAGGTGGTAGCGGGGGCGTCCACAGATACGCAGTATTTT. Translating gives CASSQVVAGASTDTQYF.

The chain joins TRBV19 to TRBJ1-1, with 10 bases fitting TRBD1. With V trimmed by 10 bases and J by 3 bases, 11 bases remained unmatched. The CDR3 covers 15 residues. Germline V gene lookup returns CDR1 LNHDA and CDR2 SQIVND (reference sequence). Here the CDR3 reads CATSKGDRGDTEAFF. CDR3 DNA sequence: TGTGCCACCAGTAAGGGGGACAGGGGAGACACTGAAGCTTTCTTT.